This is a list of T cell receptor beta chains from one sample in a study of blood T cell repertoires in COVID-19. Clones were read by immunoSEQ multiplex PCR, and TCRdb kept only the in-frame ones, dropping some. The data contain 190,000 or so clones, approximately 86% of them singletons. Material: peripheral blood. These receptors were collected from a woman aged 25 to 39 with active or convalescent COVID-19. The CDR3 runs from the conserved cysteine through the conserved F or W. A D gene is named only where the DNA matches it firmly. Size values are once, few and many counts, or a class for expanded clones, and some rows have none.

j_call	d_call	v_call	clone_size	cdr3_nt	cdr3_aa
TRBJ1-1	NA	TRBV18	NA	TGTGCCAGCTCACCAGTCGGCGGTTTGAACACTGAAGCTTTCTTT	CASSPVGGLNTEAFF
TRBJ2-5	TRBD1	TRBV28	NA	TGTGCCAGCAGCTCCGGGACAGGGATACAAGAGACCCAGTACTTC	CASSSGTGIQETQYF
TRBJ2-1	TRBD2	TRBV10-3	few	TGTGCCATCAGTGAAGGCTCTAGCGGAGTACAAGAGCAGTTCTTC	CAISEGSSGVQEQFF
TRBJ2-5	TRBD2	TRBV9	NA	TGTGCCAGCAGCGATAGCGGGAGGGCCCAAGAGACCCAGTACTTC	CASSDSGRAQETQYF
TRBJ1-1	TRBD1	TRBV19	NA	TGTGCCAGTAATTACAGGGGAGTGGAAGCTTTCTTT	CASNYRGVEAFF
TRBJ2-1	TRBD2	TRBV6-5	NA	TGTGCCAGCAGCCCCGGACTAGCCAATGAGCAGTTCTTC	CASSPGLANEQFF
TRBJ2-3	NA	TRBV6-1	NA	TGTGCCAGCAGTGGAGACGGGGCGGGACTTTTCACAGATACGCAGTATTTT	CASSGDGAGLFTDTQYF
TRBJ1-6	NA	TRBV7-2	NA	TGTGCCAGCAGCCTAGTAATGTATTCACCCCTCCACTTT	CASSLVMYSPLHF
TRBJ1-1	NA	TRBV5-4	NA	TGTGCCAGCAGCTTGGAGTGGGCAGGGAAGGCTGAAGCTTTCTTT	CASSLEWAGKAEAFF
TRBJ1-5	TRBD1	TRBV14	NA	TGTGCCAGCAGCCAAGGGAGGGACAGGGGCAATCAGCCCCAGCATTTT	CASSQGRDRGNQPQHF
TRBJ2-2	TRBD2	TRBV19	once	TGTGCCAGTAGTAGATCGGGAGTAGCGGGAGCGGGCACCGGGGAGCTGTTTTTT	CASSRSGVAGAGTGELFF